Following are 12 T cell receptor beta chains from one sample sequenced in a study of shared T cell receptors in the human thymus. Assay: immunoSEQ multiplex PCR; the TCRdb copy retains only in-frame clones and omits some. Here the sample spans 650,000 to 950,000 clones, approximately 83% being singletons. The data also belong to a second study, concerning human thymus T cells.

The sample consisted of thymocytes. Receptor source: a girl under three years old with a congenital heart defect.

The chain is built from TRBV6-1 and TRBJ2-7, with D possibly TRBD2 on 6 matching bases. V lost 7 bases, J lost 6 bases, and 19 bases lay in between. The germline gives CDR1 MNHNS, CDR2 SASEGT. The CDR3 extends over 14 amino acids. CDR3 DNA: TGTGCCAGCACCAAGAGGTGGGGGGTAGGCGAGCAGTACTTC. Translating it yields CASTKRWGVGEQYF.

The chain carries TRBV6-7 and TRBJ1-1, with D perhaps matching TRBD1 (5 bases). TRBV6-7 is an ORF, with its function uncertain. The V end lost 5 bases, the J end lost 4 bases, and 14 bases lay between the germline ends. The CDR3 spans 14 residues. The CDR3 loop reads CASSPHPTATEAFF. CDR3 in DNA: TGTGCCAGCAGTCCTCACCCGACAGCCACTGAAGCTTTCTTT.

V gene TRBV2 combines with J gene TRBJ2-7; a possible D gene is TRBD1 (6 bases). CDR3 length equals 15 residues. V lost 4 bases and J lost 7, with 20 bases in between. Germline CDR1 is SNHLY and CDR2 is FYNNEI. The CDR3 loop is CASSGLRDIHSEQYF. CDR3 coding DNA: TGTGCCAGCAGTGGGCTCCGGGACATACATTCGGAGCAGTACTTC.

This rearrangement joins TRBV2 to TRBJ1-1, with 7 positions matching TRBD1. The germline gives CDR1 SNHLY, CDR2 FYNNEI. This CDR3 region has 17 residues. With 2 bases clipped from V and 0 bases from J, the junction kept 9 bases outside the gene matches. CDR3 DNA sequence: TGTGCCAGCAGTGAATTAATTTGGGACAGCATGAACACTGAAGCTTTCTTT. Translating it yields CASSELIWDSMNTEAFF.

The chain employs TRBV27 and TRBJ1-1, with TRBD1 matching over 7 bases. The junction had 7 bases not matched to a gene; V was cut back by 5 bases and J by 1 base. Germline CDR1 reads MNHEY; CDR2 reads SMNVEV (reference sequence). The CDR3 extends over 15 amino acids. The CDR3 sequence is CASSRRTGWNTEAFF. The CDR3 DNA sequence: TGTGCCAGCAGTAGACGGACAGGATGGAACACTGAAGCTTTCTTT.

The chain couples TRBV11-1 to TRBJ1-1; D remains unclear. V was shortened by 5 bases and J by 5 bases, with 6 bases between the two germline ends. Germline V lookup: CDR1 SGHAT, CDR2 FQDESV (reference sequence). The CDR3 runs to 11 residues. The CDR3 is CASSPLTEAFF. In DNA form, the CDR3 reads TGTGCCAGCAGCCCGTTAACTGAAGCTTTCTTT.

This chain connects TRBV6-5 to TRBJ2-3; D perhaps matches TRBD1 (6 bases). CDR3 length: 14 amino acids. The germline V gene has CDR1 MNHEY and CDR2 SVGAGI. The V end was cut by 7 bases, the J end by 4 bases, with 15 bases between. The CDR3 spells CASTKGGLADTQYF. CDR3 coding DNA: TGTGCCAGCACCAAAGGGGGTCTCGCAGATACGCAGTATTTT.

This clone was detected only once. The V call is TRBV2, the J call TRBJ1-5; weak D call: TRBD1 (5 bases). This CDR3 contains 16 residues. CDR1 is SNHLY, CDR2 FYNNEI, per germline. V dropped 10 bases and J dropped 4 bases, with 23 bases sitting between them. CDR3 sequence (DNA): TGTGCCAAAAGACCGGGACGGCGGGGTGGAAATCAGCCCCAGCATTTT. This translates into CAKRPGRRGGNQPQHF.

This rearrangement joins TRBV7-2 to TRBJ1-4; 11 nucleotides match TRBD1. CDR1 and CDR2 (germline): SGHTA, FQGNSA. Trimming at V came to 5 bases and at J to 8 bases, leaving 13 bases not matched to a gene. The CDR3 extends over 17 amino acids. The CDR3: CASSLLPGQGEREKLFF. As DNA, the CDR3 is TGTGCCAGCAGCCTCCTTCCGGGACAGGGGGAGCGGGAAAAACTGTTTTTT.

CDR3 region: CASSQYNSSGENNEQFF. The CDR3, as DNA: TGCGCCAGCAGTCAATATAACTCTAGCGGGGAAAACAATGAGCAGTTCTTC. The chain combines TRBV23-1 with TRBJ2-1, with TRBD2 matching 9 bases. TRBV23-1 is an open reading frame, and its role is uncertain. CDR3 length: 17 amino acids. With V trimmed by 1 base and J by 5 bases, 9 bases remained unmatched.

In DNA form, the CDR3 reads TGTGCCAGCAGCCCTCCACAGCATCGACAGGGGGCCTACGAGCAGTACTTC. It codes for CASSPPQHRQGAYEQYF. The chain recombines TRBV5-5 with TRBJ2-7, with TRBD1 identical over 9 bases. CDR1 SGHKS and CDR2 YYEKEE come from the germline V gene (reference sequence). This CDR3 contains 17 residues. J lost 2 bases, V lost 4 bases, and 13 bases had no gene match.

This clone has a single count. This chain links TRBV4-1 with TRBJ1-5; D is ambiguous. V gave up 1 base and J gave up 6 bases, with 10 bases separating them. Germline V gene data show CDR1 as MGHRA and CDR2 as YSYEKL. CDR3 size: 14 residues. The CDR3 sequence is CASSQVRGVQPQHF. Here the CDR3 DNA reads TGCGCCAGCAGCCAAGTTCGGGGAGTTCAGCCCCAGCATTTT.